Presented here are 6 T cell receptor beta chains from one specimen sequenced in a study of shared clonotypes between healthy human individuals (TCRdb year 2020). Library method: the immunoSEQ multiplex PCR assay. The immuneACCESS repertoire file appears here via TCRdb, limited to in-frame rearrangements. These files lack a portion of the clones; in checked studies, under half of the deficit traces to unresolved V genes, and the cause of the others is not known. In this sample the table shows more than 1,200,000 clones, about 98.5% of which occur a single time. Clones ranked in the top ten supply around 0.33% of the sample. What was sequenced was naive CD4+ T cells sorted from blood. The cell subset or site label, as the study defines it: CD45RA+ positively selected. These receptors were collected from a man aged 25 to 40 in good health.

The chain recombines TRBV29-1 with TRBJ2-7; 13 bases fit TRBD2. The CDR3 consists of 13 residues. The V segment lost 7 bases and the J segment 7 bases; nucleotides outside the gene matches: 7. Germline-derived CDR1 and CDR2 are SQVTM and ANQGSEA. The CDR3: CSGGLAGLEEQYF. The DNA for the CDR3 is TGCAGCGGGGGACTAGCGGGATTAGAGGAGCAGTACTTC.

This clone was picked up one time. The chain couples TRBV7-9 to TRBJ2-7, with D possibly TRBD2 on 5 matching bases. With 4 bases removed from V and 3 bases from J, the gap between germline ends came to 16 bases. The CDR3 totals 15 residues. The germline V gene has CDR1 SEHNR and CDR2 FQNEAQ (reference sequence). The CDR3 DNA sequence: TGTGCCAGCAGCTCAATTGGCGCGGAGGACTACGAGCAGTACTTC. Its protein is CASSSIGAEDYEQYF.

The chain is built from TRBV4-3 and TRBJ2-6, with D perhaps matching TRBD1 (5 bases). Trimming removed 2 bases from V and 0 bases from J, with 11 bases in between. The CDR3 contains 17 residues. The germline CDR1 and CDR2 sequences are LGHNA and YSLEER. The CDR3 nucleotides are TGCGCCAGCAGCCAACCAGGGCCGAACTCTGGGGCCAACGTCCTGACTTTC. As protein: CASSQPGPNSGANVLTF.

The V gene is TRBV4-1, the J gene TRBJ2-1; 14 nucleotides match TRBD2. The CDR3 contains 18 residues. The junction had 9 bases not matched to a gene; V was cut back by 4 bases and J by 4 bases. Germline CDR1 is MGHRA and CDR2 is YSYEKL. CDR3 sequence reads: CASSRRSGTSGSYNEQFF. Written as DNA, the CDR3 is TGCGCCAGCAGCCGCCGGTCCGGGACTAGCGGGAGTTACAATGAGCAGTTCTTC.

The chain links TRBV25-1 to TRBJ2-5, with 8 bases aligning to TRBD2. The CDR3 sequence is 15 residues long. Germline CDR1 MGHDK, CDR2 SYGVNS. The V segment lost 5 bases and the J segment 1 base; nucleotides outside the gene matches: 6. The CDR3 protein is CASSSTGGVQETQYF. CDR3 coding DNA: TGTGCCAGCAGTTCCACGGGGGGGGTCCAAGAGACCCAGTACTTC.

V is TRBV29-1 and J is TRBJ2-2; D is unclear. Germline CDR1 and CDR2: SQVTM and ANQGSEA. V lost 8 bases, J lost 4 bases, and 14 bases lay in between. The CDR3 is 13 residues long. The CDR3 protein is CSSALGSTGELFF. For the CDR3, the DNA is TGCAGCTCAGCCCTGGGATCCACCGGGGAGCTGTTTTTT.